These 14 T cell receptor beta chains were all obtained from the same sample, sequenced in a study of lymphopenia after photon versus proton radiotherapy. Sequencing was performed with immunoSEQ multiplex PCR; in TCRdb, only in-frame clones are kept and a portion is missing. Here the sample spans about 70,000 clones, over 80% being singletons. The source was peripheral blood, collected from a patient treated with proton-based radiotherapy. The receptors originated from a man older than 75 with esophageal cancer.

The sample holds a few counts of this clone. The V call is TRBV11-2, the J call TRBJ1-1; D gene ambiguous. V was clipped by 0 bases and J by 7 bases, with 6 bases between them. The CDR3 extends over 12 amino acids. Germline V gene data show CDR1 as SGHAT and CDR2 as FQNNGV. The CDR3 region is CASSLEGIEAFF. CDR3 bases: TGTGCCAGCAGCTTAGAGGGTATTGAAGCTTTCTTT. Drawing the rest from reference TRBV11-2 and TRBJ1-1, the complete variable domain is EAGVAQSPRYKIIEKRQSVAFWCNPISGHATLYWYQQILGQGPKLLIQFQNNGVVDDSQLPKDRFSAERLKGVDSTLKIQPAKLEDSAVYLCASSLEGIEAFFGQGTRLTVV.

The rearrangement links TRBV6-5 to TRBJ1-3; 7 positions match TRBD1. Germline CDR1 and CDR2: MNHEY and SVGAGI. With 6 bases clipped from V and 0 bases from J, the junction kept 5 bases outside the gene matches. The CDR3 sequence is 15 residues long. CDR3 residues: CASSRGQSSGNTIYF. CDR3 bases: TGTGCCAGCAGCCGGGGACAGAGCTCTGGAAACACCATATATTTT.

The chain carries TRBV30 and TRBJ1-3; D possibly corresponds to TRBD1 (5 bases). The CDR3 extends over 12 amino acids. V dropped 3 bases and J dropped 4 bases, with 7 bases sitting between them. Per the germline V gene, CDR1 is GTSNPN and CDR2 is SVGIG (reference sequence). DNA of the CDR3: TGTGCCTGGAGACGGGGGGGAAACACCATATATTTT. Translated, it gives CAWRRGGNTIYF.

The chain is built from TRBV15 and TRBJ1-5; D is ambiguous. Trimming took 1 base from V and 2 from J, leaving 12 bases between them. The CDR3 is 16 amino acids. The germline gives CDR1 LNHNV, CDR2 YYDKDF (reference sequence). CDR3 DNA sequence: TGTGCCACCAGCAGAGGCCAGAGCGGAGGCAATCAGCCCCAGCATTTT. Its translation: CATSRGQSGGNQPQHF.

In this sample, this clone is medium-sized. The V and J genes are TRBV19 and TRBJ1-4; TRBD1 matches 8 bases. The CDR3 is made up of 14 amino acids. CDR1 LNHDA and CDR2 SQIVND come from the germline V gene (reference sequence). After removal of 4 bases from V and 8 bases from J, the junction contained 6 bases not matched to a gene. The CDR3, as DNA: TGTGCCAGTAGTACTCAGGGGGCGAGCGAAAAACTGTTTTTT. It is translated as CASSTQGASEKLFF.

The chain combines TRBV10-3 with TRBJ2-2, with D uncertain. The germline V and J ends were trimmed by 4 bases and 2 bases, with 8 bases remaining between them. Germline V lookup: CDR1 ENHRY, CDR2 SYGVKD. There are 14 residues in the CDR3. Here the CDR3 DNA reads TGTGCCATCAGTGGGGCGGTTAACACCGGGGAGCTGTTTTTT. Its translation is CAISGAVNTGELFF.

The chain links TRBV6-5 to TRBJ2-5; either TRBD1 or TRBD2 may supply D (5 bases each). Germline assignment: CDR1 MNHEY and CDR2 SVGAGI. This CDR3 is 14 amino acids long. The ends were cut back, 5 bases at V and 7 bases at J, with 17 bases in the middle. This CDR3 reads CASSPWQGPGTQYF. The CDR3 nucleotides read TGTGCCAGCAGTCCCTGGCAGGGACCAGGGACCCAGTACTTC.

This chain links TRBV20-1 with TRBJ2-3, with D tentatively TRBD1 or TRBD2 (5 bases each). Germline CDR1 reads DFQATT; CDR2 reads SNEGSKA (reference sequence). V was clipped by 6 bases and J by 6 bases, with 10 bases between them. CDR3 length: 11 amino acids. CDR3 DNA: TGCAGTGCCCCCTGGGGGGATACGCAGTATTTT. Translation gives CSAPWGDTQYF.

CDR3 DNA sequence: TGCGCCAGCAGCCAAGCAGACAGGGTGGCCACTGAAGCTTTCTTT. Translating it yields CASSQADRVATEAFF. This chain joins TRBV4-1 and TRBJ1-1; TRBD1 matches 7 bases. The length of the CDR3 is 15 residues. The V gene end was trimmed by 1 base and the J gene end by 4 bases; junction bases not matched to a gene: 6. The germline gives CDR1 MGHRA, CDR2 YSYEKL.

This clone was picked up a small number of times. The rearrangement uses TRBV2 and TRBJ2-2; D not certain. The V end was cut by 6 bases, the J end by 4 bases, with 6 bases between. The germline CDR1 and CDR2 sequences are SNHLY and FYNNEI. CDR3 length equals 12 residues. Written as DNA, the CDR3 is TGTGCCAGCAGGGTGGGCACCGGGGAGCTGTTTTTT. Its translation is CASRVGTGELFF.

The genes are TRBV19 and TRBJ1-3, with D maybe TRBD1 (5 bases). V was cut by 2 bases and J by 0 bases, with 17 bases left in between. CDR1 LNHDA and CDR2 SQIVND come from the germline V gene (reference sequence). The CDR3 loop spans 18 amino acids. The CDR3: CASSIIRDPAISGNTIYF. The DNA of the CDR3 is TGTGCCAGTAGTATAATTAGGGACCCGGCCATCTCTGGAAACACCATATATTTT.

This sequence joins TRBV6-6 and TRBJ2-7; D is uncertain. Germline V gives CDR1 MNHNY, CDR2 SVGAGI (reference sequence). This CDR3 comprises 14 residues. The germline V and J ends were trimmed by 0 bases and 2 bases, with 8 bases remaining between them. Here the CDR3 DNA reads TGTGCCAGCAGTTACTCGCGCCTAGCCTACGAGCAGTACTTC. It encodes CASSYSRLAYEQYF.

The J gene is TRBJ2-1, the V gene TRBV27, with 7 nucleotides matching TRBD2. The CDR3 is made up of 19 amino acids. V shed 3 bases, J shed 0 bases, and the junction held 14 bases outside the gene matches. The V gene's germline CDR1 is MNHEY and CDR2 SMNVEV (reference sequence). The CDR3 region has the DNA TGTGCCAGCAGTTTGGATCCAGCGGGAAAGCGGAGCTCCTACAATGAGCAGTTCTTC. Amino acid sequence: CASSLDPAGKRSSYNEQFF.

The gene calls are TRBV4-1 and TRBJ1-1, with unresolved D. V was pared by 4 bases and J by 1 base, with 16 bases between. Germline CDR1 is MGHRA and CDR2 is YSYEKL. CDR3 length: 16 amino acids. The CDR3 DNA reads as TGCGCCAGCAGCCTGCCAGAGGGAATGGGGAACACTGAAGCTTTCTTT. Encoded protein: CASSLPEGMGNTEAFF.